Below are 3 T cell receptor beta chains sequenced from a single sample in a study of blood T cells in healthy people across ages. Next came a second PCR, run for roughly 6 to 11 cycles, which used a sample-barcoded 5' primer along with a J-beta primer mix. TCRdb re-analysed the 5' RACE reads in MiXCR, keeping a single row per CDR3 protein. The sample lists almost 550,000 distinct CDR3 sequences; around 24% were seen once. These sequences were also reported in another study, on T cells of mothers and their children.

Sequenced material: blood. These receptor sequences come from a boy between 10 and 17 years old in good health.

The genes are TRBV20-1 and TRBJ2-5, with D unclear. Germline-derived CDR1 and CDR2 are DFQATT and SNEGSKA (reference sequence). The CDR3 sequence is 10 residues long. Between the trimmed V and J ends, which lost 6 bases and 7 bases, there was a span of 9 bases. DNA of the CDR3: TGCAGTGCCCCATTTCGGACCCAGTACTTC. Protein sequence: CSAPFRTQYF.

V is TRBV2 and J is TRBJ2-7; D is ambiguous. The assigned J gene may be wrong: the sequence end matches TRBJ2-1 better. In germline, CDR1 is SNHLY, CDR2 FYNNEI. This CDR3 contains 12 residues. CDR3 amino acids: CASRKATNEQFF. The CDR3 nucleotides read TGTGCCAGCAGGAAAGCTACCAATGAGCAGTTCTTC.

The chain links TRBV4-3 to TRBJ1-1; D is undetermined. This CDR3 is built from 14 residues. The V end was cut by 2 bases, the J end by 1 base, with 8 bases between. The germline CDR1 and CDR2 sequences are LGHNA and YSLEER. CDR3 loop: CASSQKGGNTEAFF. The CDR3 nucleotides are TGCGCCAGCAGCCAAAAGGGTGGGAACACTGAAGCTTTCTTT.